This entry is about one T cell receptor beta chain. Its matching antigen is unknown. This record belongs to a study of shared clonotypes between healthy human individuals. Study conclusions and caveats: Estimated richness was generally greater in naive than memory subsets. Approximately 5% was the fraction of naive CD4 clonotypes found shared across a few donors.

CD45RO-negative, CCR7-selected cells formed the naive CD8 fraction, which excluded terminally differentiated effector memory CD45RA+ cells. Caucasian adults living in Nashville, Tennessee, provided all samples. The germline V gene encodes CDR1 MNHEY and CDR2 SVGAGI. CDR3 length equals 15 residues. V lost 7 bases and J lost 4; bases outside the gene matches: 10. Per sorted-subset replicate PCR, input was around 220 ng DNA, representing about 30,000 T cell genomes. Sequencing was performed with immunoSEQ multiplex PCR; in TCRdb, only in-frame clones are kept and a portion is missing. The data hold millions of clones, with roughly 95% observed a single time.

The chain links TRBV6-5 to TRBJ1-3; TRBD1 matches at 7 bases. Source material: naive CD8+ T cells sorted from blood. This sequence was found in a man between 18 and 35 years old in good health. For the CDR3, the DNA is TGTGCCAGCAACCCGACAGGGACTCCAGGAAACACCATATATTTT. Residues: CASNPTGTPGNTIYF.